The source of this T cell receptor beta chain is a study of response to subunit inactivated influenza vaccine listed by TCRdb under 2018. For the study in its entirety: To follow how T cells responded to a trivalent subunit inactivated influenza vaccine, the researchers relied on deep quantitative profiling of the T cell receptor repertoire.

In regard to this clonotype: It has no known antigen specificity. Per-nucleotide qualities are absent, and no much larger clonotype sits a single base away.

Study-wide conclusions, independent of this receptor: According to the authors, only a limited number of new T cells may be recruited by each seasonal influenza vaccination.

The library was obtained by RT-PCR. Instrument on record: Illumina HiSeq 2500. TCRdb trimmed the raw reads at Q25, called clones with MiXCR and kept productive beta chains. CDR3 protein sequences are deduplicated, and each keeps its most common genes and DNA. The sample yields a few hundred thousand distinct CDR3 sequences; 13% to 15% were counted once. The ten largest clones add up to around 10% of the sample. The material was PBMCs from blood, obtained roughly 12 days after vaccination. This clonotype was obtained from a man in his forties or fifties who received an inactivated influenza vaccine. Donor details come from another sample of the same person, matched by shared clones.

The CDR3 sequence is CATSRKTGIGEQYF. The nucleotides are TGTGCCACCAGCAGGAAGACAGGGATAGGCGAGCAGTACTTC. This chain joins TRBV15 to TRBJ2-7, and 7 junctional nucleotides match TRBD1. V lost 3 bases and J lost 6 bases, and the count of bases not matched to a germline gene is 8. The germline V gene (reference sequence) gives CDR1 as LNHNV and CDR2 as YYDKDF. The CDR3 goes from the cysteine to the phenylalanine over 14 residues. CDR3 DNA only is kept here, 42 bases in frame from base 1.